The clone carrying this TCR beta chain has a handful of counts. The definition of stable Graves' hyperthyroidism was no ophthalmopathy progression within 18 months. Diagnostic assessment was based on clinical symptoms, serum thyroxine and TRAb, thyroid ultrasound and orbital computed tomography. Using roughly 9.4 ml of fresh peripheral blood, PBMCs were prepared. The germline V and J ends were trimmed by 5 bases and 3 bases, with 8 bases remaining between them. Germline CDR1 reads SGHTA; CDR2 reads FQGNSA. This CDR3 region has 12 residues. The data were taken from a study of T cells in Graves' hyperthyroidism and ophthalmopathy. Amplification of TCR beta CDR3 regions was performed using RNA transcripts as template. The study used the HTBI primer set for a first-round RT-PCR of the TCR CDR3. TCRdb re-called the multiplex PCR reads through MiXCR, storing one row per CDR3 protein. Of some 180,000 distinct CDR3 sequences listed, approximately 15% were seen once; the top ten hold 25% to 30%.

This chain uses TRBV7-2 with TRBJ2-7; maybe TRBD1 (5 bases). The TCR comes from a woman in her 50s with Graves' hyperthyroidism. Sequencing was performed on blood. The CDR3 DNA sequence: TGTGCCAGCAGCCAGGGCTTCTACGAGCAGTACTTC. This sequence encodes CASSQGFYEQYF.